This T cell receptor beta chain was profiled in a study of vaccination and CD4 T cells after COVID-19. The CDR3 covers 16 residues. Trimming pared 0 bases from V and 3 bases from J, leaving 13 bases between. Germline-derived CDR1 and CDR2 are MNHEY and SMNVEV (reference sequence). For this clonotype: Its cognate antigen is unknown.

Cultured CD4+ T cell DNA underwent sequencing with the Oncomine TCR Beta short-read assay. TCRdb used MiXCR to reprocess the PCR reads, holding one entry per CDR3 protein. The repertoire holds about 11,000 distinct CDR3 sequences, with around 50% as singletons. Noted treatment: roughly 11-day PBMC culture with coronavirus spike peptide pools or control peptides (ViraFEST assay). The receptor's source is a human donor who had recovered from COVID-19. This chain joins TRBV27 and TRBJ2-3; no clear D. Material for sequencing was CD4+ T cells from blood, cultured in vitro. The CDR3 sequence is CASSLSVPEDTDTQYF. Written as DNA, the CDR3 is TGTGCCAGCAGTTTATCGGTACCCGAGGATACAGATACGCAGTATTTT.